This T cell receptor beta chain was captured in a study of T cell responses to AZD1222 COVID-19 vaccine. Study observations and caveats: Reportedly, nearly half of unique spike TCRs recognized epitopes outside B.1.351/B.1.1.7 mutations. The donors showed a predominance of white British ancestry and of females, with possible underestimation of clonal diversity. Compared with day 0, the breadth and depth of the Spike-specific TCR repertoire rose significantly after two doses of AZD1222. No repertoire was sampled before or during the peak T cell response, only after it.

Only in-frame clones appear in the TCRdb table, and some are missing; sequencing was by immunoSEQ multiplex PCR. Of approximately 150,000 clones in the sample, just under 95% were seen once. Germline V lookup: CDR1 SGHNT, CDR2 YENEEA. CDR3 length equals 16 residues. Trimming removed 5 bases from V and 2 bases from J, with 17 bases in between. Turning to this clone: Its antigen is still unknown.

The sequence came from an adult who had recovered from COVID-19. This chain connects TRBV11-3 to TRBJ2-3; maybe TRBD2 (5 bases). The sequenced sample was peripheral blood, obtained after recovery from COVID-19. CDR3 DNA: TGTGCCAGCAGCCCCCCCTCCGGAGGAAACACAGATACGCAGTATTTT. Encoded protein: CASSPPSGGNTDTQYF.